This T cell receptor (beta chain) was recovered during a study of T cells in Graves' hyperthyroidism and ophthalmopathy. Overall study findings and caveats: The majority of expanded thyroid clonotypes above 0.001 also appeared in blood. Patients with ophthalmopathy were separated from those with stable hyperthyroidism by a 13 V-J model.

The TCR beta CDR3 regions underwent amplification using RNA transcripts as the source. An initial round of RT-PCR targeting the TCR CDR3 relied on the HTBI primer set. TCRdb processed the multiplex PCR reads anew with MiXCR; each CDR3 protein has one entry. This sample carries around 660,000 distinct CDR3 sequences, less than 45% of them seen once, and the ten largest clones take 7% to 7.5%. Trimming cost V 6 bases and J 9 bases, with 21 bases left between them. Germline V gives CDR1 SNHLY, CDR2 FYNNEI. The CDR3 runs 16 residues. A note on this clonotype: The antigen is unknown.

Patients with uncontrolled infections, other autoimmune diseases, pregnancy or lactation were excluded. The chain uses TRBV2 and TRBJ1-6, with D possibly being TRBD1 (5 bases). Sequences were obtained from peripheral blood or thyroid tissue (not recorded which). The TCR originated in an adult man with Graves' disease, either hyperthyroidism or ophthalmopathy (not recorded which). The CDR3: CASSLTGAGAGSPLHF. DNA of the CDR3: TGTGCCAGCAGCTTGACCGGGGCGGGCGCAGGTTCACCCCTCCACTTT.